The text below deals with one T cell receptor (beta chain). Its antigen has not been determined. One end of the junction varies from germline; a read error may be responsible. The time point label of this sample denotes: baseline before first vaccination. Vaccinee samples were obtained from the UK trials COV001 and COV002, which included a single-blind randomized controlled phase 2/3 trial of AZD1222 (ChAdOx1 nCoV-19) in healthy adults. For TCRbeta chain sequencing, PBMC samples from trial participants were taken at day 0 and at day 28 after the second dose. This record belongs to a study of T cell responses to AZD1222 COVID-19 vaccine (dated by TCRdb to the early 2020s). Context from the whole study: AZD1222 recipients given second doses at about 4 weeks or at about 12 weeks were pooled, since spike-specific TCR depth and breadth were not found to differ between the two schedules. Trial participants were enrolled into age subgroups of 18-55, 56-69 and 70-plus years, which contained roughly 150, 30 and 60 TCR-sequenced participants, respectively. TCR sequencing was performed for some 250 trial participants, of whom about 200 were given two doses of AZD1222 and about 25 were given two doses of MenACWY control vaccine. What the work shows at the level of the full study, not this receptor alone: In the small 56-69-year group, the increase in depth fell short of significance, most likely because of low power. Conclusions about previously exposed vaccinees were limited because only six AZD1222 recipients were SARS-CoV-2 seropositive at baseline. Spike-specific TCR breadth and depth rose significantly after two AZD1222 doses compared with day 0 and with MenACWY recipients. Most participants were white British and females outnumbered males, and the authors suggested that clonal diversity may have been underestimated. Because no day 14 peak-response samples were available, the repertoires could be characterized only after the peak T cell response. Reportedly, almost half of the unique spike-specific TCRs recognized epitopes lying outside the regions that are mutated in the B.1.351 and B.1.1.7 variants. CD4 TCRs associated with the vaccine covered the entire spike protein, and the dominant responses were in regions 160-218 and 743-854.

The CDR3 regions of human TCRbeta chains were analyzed by immunosequencing. Per the original workflow: Repertoire TCRs were checked for matches against a reference library of SARS-CoV-2-specific TCRs that had been generated using the MIRA antigen-specificity platform. Breadth meant the fraction of unique TCRs that were SARS-CoV-2-associated, whereas depth meant the fraction of total T cells that were SARS-CoV-2-associated. Each spike-specific TCR was assigned to its reactive spike region and to a CD4 or CD8 class using the MIRA data. Log10-transformed breadth and depth values were compared by one-way ANOVA with Sidak's multiple comparisons tests. The immuneACCESS repertoire file appears here via TCRdb, limited to in-frame rearrangements. These files lack a portion of the clones; in checked studies, under half of the deficit traces to unresolved V genes, and the cause of the others is not known. V and J calls plus clone size are reproduced from that table; the DNA served to infer D and trimming. The sample table records 95,000 to 150,000 clones; about 90% of these occur just once. The top ten clonotypes cover 11% to 15% of the sample.

Taken from the germline V gene, the CDR1 and CDR2 loops are MDHEN and SYDVKM. The CDR3 covers 13 residues, taking in both the cysteine and the tryptophan. The only DNA kept is the CDR3, 39 bases in frame from the first base. This sequence originates from an adult in good health. The chain is encoded by TRBV28 joined to TRBJ2-4, with 9 bases in between that match TRBD1. The input for sequencing was peripheral blood, taken on day 0 of AZD1222 vaccination. The nucleotides are TGTGCCAGTACCGGGACAGGGACCACCACCACCAGGTGG. Its protein reads: CASTGTGTTTTRW.